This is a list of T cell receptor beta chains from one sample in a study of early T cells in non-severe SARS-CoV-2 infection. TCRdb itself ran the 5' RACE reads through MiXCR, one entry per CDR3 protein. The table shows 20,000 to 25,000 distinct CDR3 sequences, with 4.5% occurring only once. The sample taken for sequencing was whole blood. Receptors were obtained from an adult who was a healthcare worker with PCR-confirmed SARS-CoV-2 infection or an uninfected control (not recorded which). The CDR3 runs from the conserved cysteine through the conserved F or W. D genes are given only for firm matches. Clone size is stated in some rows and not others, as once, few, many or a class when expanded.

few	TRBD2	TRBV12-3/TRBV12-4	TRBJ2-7	CASSLWGRANSGYEQYF	TGTGCCAGCAGTTTATGGGGGAGGGCCAATTCGGGCTACGAGCAGTACTTC
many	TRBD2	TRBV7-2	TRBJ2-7	CASSLSSVGASGTYEQYF	TGTGCCAGCAGCTTAAGTTCCGTAGGGGCTAGCGGAACCTACGAGCAGTACTTC
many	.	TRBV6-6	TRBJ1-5	CASSYRSVGQPQHF	TGTGCCAGCAGTTACCGTTCGGTTGGCCAGCCCCAGCATTTT
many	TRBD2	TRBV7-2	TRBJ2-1	CASSLVGLAGGIWQFF	TGTGCCAGCAGCTTAGTAGGGCTAGCGGGAGGTATATGGCAGTTCTTC
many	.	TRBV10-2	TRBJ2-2	CASSLTDANTGELFF	TGCGCCAGCAGTTTGACAGACGCGAACACCGGGGAGCTGTTTTTT
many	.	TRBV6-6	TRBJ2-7	CASSYEGLPYEQYF	TGTGCCAGCAGTTACGAGGGCTTACCCTACGAGCAGTACTTC
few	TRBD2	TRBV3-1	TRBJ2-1	CASSPKAGTIQLNEQFF	TGTGCCAGCAGCCCGAAAGCCGGGACTATTCAATTAAATGAGCAGTTCTTC
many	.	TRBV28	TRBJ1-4	CASSPPSPWGEKLFF	TGTGCCAGCAGTCCCCCCTCACCATGGGGTGAAAAACTGTTTTTT
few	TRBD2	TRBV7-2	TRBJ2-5	CASSSSGGRETQYF	TGTGCCAGCAGCTCTAGCGGTGGCAGGGAGACCCAGTACTTC
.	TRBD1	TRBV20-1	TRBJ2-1	CSASGPGQGAYDEQFF	TGCAGTGCTAGCGGCCCAGGACAGGGGGCTTACGATGAGCAGTTCTTC
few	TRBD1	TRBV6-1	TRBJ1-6	CASRRDRGRNSPLHF	TGTGCCAGCAGACGGGACAGGGGGAGGAATTCACCCCTCCACTTT
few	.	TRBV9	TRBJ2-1	CASSVVGTKYNEQFF	TGTGCCAGCAGCGTAGTAGGGACAAAGTACAATGAGCAGTTCTTC
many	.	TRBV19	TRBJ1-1	CASRNDTMNTEAFF	TGTGCCAGTAGGAACGACACCATGAACACTGAAGCTTTCTTT
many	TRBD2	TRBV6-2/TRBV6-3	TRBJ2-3	CASSTTTSGSPDTQYF	TGTGCCAGCAGCACAACGACTAGCGGGAGTCCAGATACGCAGTATTTT
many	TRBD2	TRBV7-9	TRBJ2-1	CASSLTASGSRSEQFF	TGTGCCAGCAGCTTAACCGCTAGCGGGAGTCGGAGTGAGCAGTTCTTC
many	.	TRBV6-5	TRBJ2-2	CASSYRRQNTGELFF	TGTGCCAGCAGTTACCGCCGACAGAACACCGGGGAGCTGTTTTTT
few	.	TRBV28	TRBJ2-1	CASSPPLRAGYNEQFF	TGTGCCAGCAGTCCACCTCTCCGGGCCGGGTACAATGAGCAGTTCTTC
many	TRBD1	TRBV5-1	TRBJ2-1	CASRPGGDRARNEQFF	TGCGCCAGCAGACCTGGCGGGGACAGGGCCAGGAATGAGCAGTTCTTC
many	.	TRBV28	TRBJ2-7	CASSTHWSGTWYEQYF	TGTGCCAGCAGTACCCACTGGTCCGGAACGTGGTACGAGCAGTACTTC
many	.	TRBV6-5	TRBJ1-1	CASSYDYNTEAFF	TGTGCCAGCAGTTACGACTATAACACTGAAGCTTTCTTT
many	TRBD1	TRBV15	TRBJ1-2	CATSTSTGSGYTF	TGTGCCACCAGCACCTCGACAGGGTCGGGCTACACCTTC
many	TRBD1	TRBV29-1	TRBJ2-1	CSVVDRGLSHEQFF	TGCAGCGTCGTAGACAGGGGGCTAAGCCATGAGCAGTTCTTC
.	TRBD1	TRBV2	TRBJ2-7	CASSDSPGGLGQEQYF	TGTGCCAGCAGTGACAGTCCAGGGGGCTTAGGCCAAGAGCAGTACTTC
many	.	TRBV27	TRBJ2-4	CASRTRVSIGNIQYF	TGTGCCAGCAGAACCCGAGTCTCCATTGGAAACATTCAGTACTTC
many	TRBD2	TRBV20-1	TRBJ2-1	CSASIAGPNEQFF	TGCAGTGCTAGCATAGCGGGACCCAATGAGCAGTTCTTC
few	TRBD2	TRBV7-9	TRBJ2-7	CASSLAGSSGRSSYEQYF	TGTGCCAGCAGCTTAGCAGGGAGTAGCGGGAGGAGCTCCTACGAGCAGTACTTC
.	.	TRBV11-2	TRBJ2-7	CASSSTGTTYEQYF	TGTGCCAGCAGCTCAACCGGGACAACCTACGAGCAGTACTTC
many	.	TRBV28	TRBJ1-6	CASSTPEPHSPLHF	TGTGCCAGCAGTACACCCGAACCCCATTCACCCCTCCACTTT
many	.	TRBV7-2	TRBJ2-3	CASSSFGTLSTDTQYF	TGTGCCAGCAGCTCCTTCGGGACTCTTAGCACAGATACGCAGTATTTT
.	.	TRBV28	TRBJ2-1	CASNEQFF	TGTGCCAGCAATGAGCAGTTCTTC
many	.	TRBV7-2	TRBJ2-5	CASSLRWNMETQYF	TGTGCCAGCAGCTTGAGGTGGAACATGGAGACCCAGTACTTC
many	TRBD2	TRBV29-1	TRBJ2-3	CSAETSGSDTDTQYF	TGCAGCGCCGAAACTAGCGGGAGTGACACAGATACGCAGTATTTT
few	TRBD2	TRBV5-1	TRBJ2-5	CASSLAGLADQETQYF	TGCGCCAGCAGCTTGGCCGGACTAGCGGATCAAGAGACCCAGTACTTC
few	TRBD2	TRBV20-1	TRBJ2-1	CSARDPSGRAGNEQFF	TGCAGTGCTAGAGATCCTAGCGGGAGGGCCGGGAATGAGCAGTTCTTC
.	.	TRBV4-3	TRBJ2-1	CASSQTRAEQFF	TGCGCCAGCAGCCAAACCAGGGCAGAGCAGTTCTTC
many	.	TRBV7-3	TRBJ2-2	CASSSFRADTGELFF	TGTGCCAGCAGCTCCTTCCGGGCGGACACCGGGGAGCTGTTTTTT
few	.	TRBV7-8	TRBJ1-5	CASSFDSNQPQHF	TGTGCCAGCAGCTTTGACAGCAATCAGCCCCAGCATTTT
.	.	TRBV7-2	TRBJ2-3	CASSLEVALGRDTLYF	TGTGCCAGCAGCTTAGAGGTAGCGCTAGGGAGAGATACGCTGTATTTT
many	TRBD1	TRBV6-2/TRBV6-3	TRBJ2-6	CASKPHRGSGANVLTF	TGTGCCAGCAAGCCCCACAGGGGATCTGGGGCCAACGTCCTGACTTTC
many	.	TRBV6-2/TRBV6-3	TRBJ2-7	CASRPGSQGSYEQYF	TGTGCCAGCCGACCGGGAAGTCAGGGCTCCTACGAGCAGTACTTC
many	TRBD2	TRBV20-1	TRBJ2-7	CSASPREGSYEQYF	TGCAGTGCTAGTCCCCGGGAGGGCTCCTACGAGCAGTACTTC
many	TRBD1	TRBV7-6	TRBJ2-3	CASSPGQIVTDTQYF	TGTGCCAGCAGCCCGGGACAGATCGTCACAGATACGCAGTATTTT
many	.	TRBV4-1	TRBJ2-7	CASSPAGYRAYEQYF	TGCGCCAGCAGCCCGGCAGGGTACAGGGCGTACGAGCAGTACTTC
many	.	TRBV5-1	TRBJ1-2	CASSEPSKGGYGYTF	TGCGCCAGCAGCGAGCCATCAAAGGGGGGCTATGGCTACACCTTC
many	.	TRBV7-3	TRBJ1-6	CASSSSPGPLHF	TGTGCCAGCAGCTCATCACCGGGACCCCTCCACTTT